Shown below are 5 T cell receptor beta chains from a single sample sequenced in a study of radiation and T cells in renal cell carcinoma. The time point here: baseline pretreatment blood. Treatment in this sample: 15 Gy SBRT to primary tumor, nephrectomy 4 weeks later. Only in-frame clones appear in the TCRdb table, and some are missing; sequencing was by immunoSEQ multiplex PCR. This sample has tens of thousands of clones; 83% occur once, and the top ten carry around 29%. Sequences were derived from blood, sampled from a patient whose treatment included radiotherapy and nephrectomy. Receptor source: a woman between 70 and 85 years old with renal cell carcinoma.

The V gene is TRBV5-4, the J gene TRBJ2-6, with TRBD2 as a possible D gene (6 bases). CDR1 is SGHNT, CDR2 YYREEE, per germline (reference sequence). CDR3 length: 16 amino acids. V lost 4 bases and J lost 1, with 12 bases in between. CDR3 region: CASSVDGGSGANVLTF. DNA for the CDR3: TGTGCCAGCAGCGTGGATGGGGGGTCTGGGGCCAACGTCCTGACTTTC.

This chain connects TRBV6-1 to TRBJ2-7; 7 bases agree with TRBD1. Germline loops: CDR1 MNHNS, CDR2 SASEGT. J gave up 1 base and V 0 bases, and 3 bases lay outside the gene matches. The CDR3 extends over 15 amino acids. The CDR3 region has the DNA TGTGCCAGCAGTGAAGCATGGGGACAGTCCTACGAGCAGTACTTC. Translated: CASSEAWGQSYEQYF.

The rearrangement links TRBV5-1 to TRBJ2-6, with a tentative D call TRBD1 (6 bases). The CDR3 sequence is 15 residues long. The germline CDR1 and CDR2 sequences are SGHRS and YFSETQ. Trimming cost V 6 bases and J 0 bases, with 10 bases left between them. The CDR3 DNA reads TGCGCCAGCATGACAGGCAACTCTGGGGCCAACGTCCTGACTTTC. This gives the protein CASMTGNSGANVLTF. Full variable domain (outside the CDR3, taken from reference TRBV5-1 and TRBJ2-6): KAGVTQTPRYLIKTRGQQVTLSCSPISGHRSVSWYQQTPGQGLQFLFEYFSETQRNKGNFPGRFSGRQFSNSRSEMNVSTLELGDSALYLCASMTGNSGANVLTFGAGSRLTVL.

This rearrangement joins TRBV4-1 to TRBJ1-2; D is perhaps TRBD1 (6 bases). V lost 1 base, J lost 5 bases, and 20 bases lay in between. This CDR3 has 17 amino acids. Germline values: CDR1 MGHRA, CDR2 YSYEKL. The CDR3 DNA reads as TGCGCCAGCAGCCAAGTGATTAGGACAGCAGGAAATTATGGCTACACCTTC. This sequence encodes CASSQVIRTAGNYGYTF.

The table lists this clone with a few counts. The V gene is TRBV7-6, the J gene TRBJ1-5, with 7 bases aligning to TRBD1. The CDR3 runs 17 residues. Germline CDR1 is SGHVS and CDR2 is FNYEAQ. V gave up 7 bases and J gave up 0 bases; unmatched junction bases: 12. The CDR3 DNA sequence: TGTGCCAGCATCCGGGACAGTGGACACCCTAGCAATCAGCCCCAGCATTTT. Residues: CASIRDSGHPSNQPQHF.